Following are 26 T cell receptor beta chains from one sample sequenced in a study of shared clonotypes between healthy human individuals. TCRdb's copy holds only in-frame clones and misses some; the assay was immunoSEQ multiplex PCR. The repertoire includes a few million clones, about 92% of them detected once, and 0.14% sits in the top ten. Sequenced input: naive CD4+ T cells sorted from blood. Specified subset: CD45RA+ positively selected. The receptors were gathered from a man younger than 30 in good health.

The chain is built from TRBV7-9 and TRBJ2-7, with TRBD2 matching over 13 bases. Germline-derived CDR1 and CDR2 are SEHNR and FQNEAQ (reference sequence). The trim removed 4 bases at V and 3 bases at J, leaving 12 bases unmatched. The CDR3 runs 18 residues. The chain's CDR3 is CASSSGLGTSGIRYEQYF. Here the CDR3 DNA reads TGTGCCAGCAGCTCCGGATTGGGGACTAGCGGGATTCGCTACGAGCAGTACTTC.

The chain employs TRBV7-2 and TRBJ2-3, with 9 bases fitting TRBD2. V shed 5 bases and J 3 bases; nucleotides not matched to a gene: 9. The CDR3 sequence is 16 residues long. Per germline, CDR1 SGHTA and CDR2 FQGNSA. CDR3 sequence: CASSGWTSEGTDTQYF. Written as DNA, the CDR3 is TGTGCCAGCAGCGGCTGGACTAGCGAAGGGACAGATACGCAGTATTTT.

The CDR3 reads CASSLRDRGTGYTF. The CDR3, as DNA: TGTGCCAGCAGTTTGCGGGACAGGGGGACCGGCTACACCTTC. The chain recombines TRBV6-5 with TRBJ1-2; 11 bases match TRBD1. With 4 bases clipped from V and 8 bases from J, the junction kept 6 bases outside the gene matches. This CDR3 has 14 residues. Germline V CDR1 and CDR2: MNHEY, SVGAGI.

Regarding this clone: This sample includes further DNA sequences coding for the same CDR3. The V gene is TRBV19, the J gene TRBJ2-1; 7 bases match TRBD2. Trimming removed 6 bases from V and 4 bases from J; junction bases left unmatched: 0. CDR3 size: 12 residues. Per germline, CDR1 LNHDA and CDR2 SQIVND (reference sequence). CDR3 amino acids: CASSGGYNEQFF. The CDR3, as DNA: TGTGCCAGTAGCGGGGGGTACAATGAGCAGTTCTTC.

For the CDR3, the DNA is TGCGCCAGCAGCTTGCGGGGAGGGGGCAACGAAAAACTGTTTTTT. Translation: CASSLRGGGNEKLFF. The chain recombines TRBV5-1 with TRBJ1-4; 7 positions match TRBD1. Trimming removed 1 base from V and 8 bases from J; junction bases left unmatched: 8. The CDR3 has 15 amino acids. In germline, CDR1 is SGHRS, CDR2 YFSETQ.

This chain connects TRBV10-3 to TRBJ1-5; D is undetermined. Germline values: CDR1 ENHRY, CDR2 SYGVKD. Trimming took 0 bases from V and 7 from J, leaving 7 bases between them. This CDR3 has 13 residues. The CDR3, as DNA: TGTGCCATCAGTGAGTCGAACTTCCAGCCCCAGCATTTT. Translated, it gives CAISESNFQPQHF.

The J gene is TRBJ1-1, the V gene TRBV19; 8 bases fit TRBD1. With V trimmed by 6 bases and J by 4 bases, 7 bases remained unmatched. This CDR3 comprises 14 residues. Germline V gene lookup returns CDR1 LNHDA and CDR2 SQIVND (reference sequence). CDR3 sequence reads: CASSMDRVGTEAFF. CDR3 sequence (DNA): TGTGCCAGTAGCATGGACAGGGTTGGCACTGAAGCTTTCTTT.

The chain recombines TRBV2 with TRBJ1-6; D may be TRBD1 (6 bases). CDR1 and CDR2 from the germline V gene are SNHLY and FYNNEI. V dropped 4 bases and J dropped 7 bases, with 14 bases sitting between them. This CDR3 has 15 amino acids. CDR3 amino acids: CASSATGTPNSPLHF. The CDR3 bases are TGTGCCAGCAGTGCAACCGGGACACCAAATTCACCCCTCCACTTT. Filled out from reference TRBV2 and TRBJ1-6, the complete variable domain reads EPEVTQTPSHQVTQMGQEVILRCVPISNHLYFYWYRQILGQKVEFLVSFYNNEISEKSEIFDDQFSVERPDGSNFTLKIRSTKLEDSAMYFCASSATGTPNSPLHFGNGTRLTVT.

The V gene is TRBV5-1, the J gene TRBJ2-5; D remains ambiguous. Germline V lookup: CDR1 SGHRS, CDR2 YFSETQ. CDR3 size: 14 residues. Trimming left V 2 bases short and J 5 bases short, with 13 bases between. The CDR3 loop reads CASSFGITAETQYF. The CDR3 DNA follows: TGCGCCAGCAGCTTTGGCATCACGGCGGAGACCCAGTACTTC.

This chain joins TRBV30 and TRBJ2-3; 7 bases are shared with TRBD1. The ends lost 4 bases at V and 0 bases at J; junction bases unmatched: 7. This CDR3 spans 15 amino acids. The germline V gene encodes CDR1 GTSNPN and CDR2 SVGIG (reference sequence). CDR3 DNA: TGTGCCTGGACCGCGACAGGGCTTAGCACAGATACGCAGTATTTT. Protein: CAWTATGLSTDTQYF.

This clone has just one count. The J gene is TRBJ2-3, the V gene TRBV30; D is undetermined. The V end lost 3 bases, the J end lost 5 bases, and 12 bases lay between the germline ends. Germline V gene data show CDR1 as GTSNPN and CDR2 as SVGIG (reference sequence). The CDR3 consists of 13 residues. CDR3 amino acids: CAWRDRPRDTQYF. The CDR3 nucleotides read TGTGCCTGGAGGGACCGGCCCCGAGATACGCAGTATTTT.

Only a few counts were recorded for this clone. This chain connects TRBV19 to TRBJ1-1; D unresolved. The CDR3 runs 13 residues. V was trimmed by 10 bases and J by 1 base, leaving 13 bases between them. Per germline, CDR1 LNHDA and CDR2 SQIVND (reference sequence). The CDR3 is CATLSGRNTEAFF. For the CDR3, the DNA is TGTGCCACTCTGTCCGGTAGGAACACTGAAGCTTTCTTT.

The rearrangement uses TRBV11-3 and TRBJ1-1; D is undetermined. The CDR3 runs 13 residues. V was shortened by 0 bases and J by 6 bases, with 8 bases between the two germline ends. Germline V CDR1 and CDR2: SGHNT, YENEEA. The CDR3 region is CASSLDQGAEAFF. CDR3 nucleotide sequence: TGTGCCAGCAGCTTAGATCAAGGCGCTGAAGCTTTCTTT.

V and J are TRBV7-9 and TRBJ2-1, with 12 bases lining up with TRBD2. This CDR3 is built from 18 residues. V lost 1 base and J lost 0; bases outside the gene matches: 4. The germline V gene has CDR1 SEHNR and CDR2 FQNEAQ (reference sequence). The CDR3 loop reads CASSLVPSGGVSYNEQFF. The CDR3 DNA reads TGTGCCAGCAGCTTAGTGCCTAGCGGGGGGGTCTCCTACAATGAGCAGTTCTTC.

The chain uses TRBV7-9 and TRBJ2-5; 7 nucleotides line up with TRBD2. The length of the CDR3 is 16 residues. The V gene's germline CDR1 is SEHNR and CDR2 FQNEAQ (reference sequence). V lost 2 bases to trimming and J lost 0 bases; unmatched junction nucleotides: 6. The CDR3 loop is CASSLSQGGYQETQYF. CDR3 nucleotides: TGTGCCAGCAGCTTATCGCAGGGAGGGTACCAAGAGACCCAGTACTTC.

The rearrangement uses TRBV9 and TRBJ1-4; the match to TRBD1 covers 7 bases. V was pared by 3 bases and J by 7 bases, with 6 bases of the junction left unmatched. This CDR3 spans 14 amino acids. Germline assignment: CDR1 SGDLS and CDR2 YYNGEE. This chain's CDR3 is CASSGRQGGEKLFF. DNA for the CDR3: TGTGCCAGCAGCGGTAGACAGGGAGGTGAAAAACTGTTTTTT.

This clone was observed once. The chain recombines TRBV6-4 with TRBJ1-1; possibly TRBD1 for D (6 bases). Germline V gene lookup returns CDR1 MRHNA and CDR2 SNTAGT. The length of the CDR3 is 17 residues. Trimming left V 3 bases short and J 0 bases short, with 17 bases between. CDR3 DNA sequence: TGTGCCAGCAGTGAAAGGGGGACTTCTGAATTGAACACTGAAGCTTTCTTT. Its protein is CASSERGTSELNTEAFF.

A remark on this clone: At one boundary the junction diverges from the germline segment, which might be a read error. V and J are TRBV19 and TRBJ2-1; D gene uncertain. From germline, CDR1 is LNHDA and CDR2 SQIVND (reference sequence). The CDR3 has 13 amino acids. CDR3 protein: CASSIGLDNEQFF. Written as DNA, the CDR3 is TGTGCCAGTAGCATAGGCTTAGATAATGAGCAGTTCTTC.

The chain recombines TRBV5-4 with TRBJ1-2, with 10 bases matching TRBD1. Germline assignment: CDR1 SGHNT and CDR2 YYREEE (reference sequence). This CDR3 region has 15 residues. The V gene end was trimmed by 4 bases and the J gene end by 8 bases; junction bases not matched to a gene: 11. CDR3 protein: CASSPITGTGVGYTF. The CDR3 nucleotides are TGTGCCAGCAGCCCTATAACCGGGACAGGGGTGGGCTACACCTTC.

The chain uses TRBV2 and TRBJ1-2; perhaps TRBD1 as D (6 bases). The germline V and J ends were trimmed by 6 bases and 4 bases, with 12 bases remaining between them. Germline V gives CDR1 SNHLY, CDR2 FYNNEI. CDR3 length: 13 amino acids. Here the CDR3 reads CASRRGGVYGYTF. The CDR3 DNA sequence: TGTGCCAGCAGGAGAGGGGGGGTCTATGGCTACACCTTC. Complete variable domain (other parts from reference TRBV2 and TRBJ1-2): EPEVTQTPSHQVTQMGQEVILRCVPISNHLYFYWYRQILGQKVEFLVSFYNNEISEKSEIFDDQFSVERPDGSNFTLKIRSTKLEDSAMYFCASRRGGVYGYTFGSGTRLTVV.

The V gene is TRBV28, the J gene TRBJ2-5, with 7 bases fitting TRBD2. This CDR3 comprises 15 residues. The germline gives CDR1 MDHEN, CDR2 SYDVKM. J lost 5 bases, V lost 3 bases, and 9 bases had no gene match. CDR3 sequence: CASSFIRGVGETQYF. The CDR3 DNA reads as TGTGCCAGCAGTTTTATCCGGGGGGTCGGTGAGACCCAGTACTTC.

As regards this clone: The identical CDR3 is also encoded by other nucleotide sequences in the sample. This chain connects TRBV6-5 to TRBJ2-1; D is perhaps TRBD2 (5 bases). With 5 bases removed from V and 7 bases from J, the gap between germline ends came to 6 bases. This CDR3 is 11 amino acids long. CDR1 and CDR2 (germline): MNHEY, SVGAGI. As DNA, the CDR3 is TGTGCCAGCAGTCGACTAAATGAGCAGTTCTTC. Protein sequence: CASSRLNEQFF.

A note on this clone: This CDR3 is also generated by other DNA sequences in the sample. The CDR3 DNA is TGCGCCAGCAGCCCGGAGGGTAGAACTGAAGCTTTCTTT. This sequence encodes CASSPEGRTEAFF. V and J are TRBV5-1 and TRBJ1-1; no reliable D call. This CDR3 is built from 13 residues. Germline CDR1 is SGHRS and CDR2 is YFSETQ. Trimming removed 4 bases at V and 5 bases at J, with 12 bases between.

J is TRBJ2-7 and V is TRBV30; no definite D call. The V and J ends lost 0 bases and 2 bases respectively, with 5 bases between them. The CDR3 runs to 12 residues. Germline CDR1 GTSNPN, CDR2 SVGIG (reference sequence). CDR3 in amino acids: CAWSVIPYEQYF. The CDR3 nucleotides read TGTGCCTGGAGTGTCATCCCCTACGAGCAGTACTTC.

The chain employs TRBV7-9 and TRBJ2-5; a possible D gene is TRBD2 (5 bases). Germline CDR1 is SEHNR and CDR2 is FQNEAQ (reference sequence). The CDR3 covers 13 residues. Trimming left V 0 bases short and J 9 bases short, with 11 bases between. The CDR3 protein is CASSLASSGAQYF. Written as DNA, the CDR3 is TGTGCCAGCAGCTTAGCGAGTTCCGGGGCCCAGTACTTC.

The rearrangement links TRBV7-9 to TRBJ2-3; no reliable D call. The V gene lost 7 bases and the J gene lost 3 bases, with 14 bases spanning the gap. This CDR3 spans 14 amino acids. Germline V gene data show CDR1 as SEHNR and CDR2 as FQNEAQ (reference sequence). Written as DNA, the CDR3 is TGTGCCAGCACCCACTCTAGTTCGACAGATACGCAGTATTTT. This encodes CASTHSSSTDTQYF.